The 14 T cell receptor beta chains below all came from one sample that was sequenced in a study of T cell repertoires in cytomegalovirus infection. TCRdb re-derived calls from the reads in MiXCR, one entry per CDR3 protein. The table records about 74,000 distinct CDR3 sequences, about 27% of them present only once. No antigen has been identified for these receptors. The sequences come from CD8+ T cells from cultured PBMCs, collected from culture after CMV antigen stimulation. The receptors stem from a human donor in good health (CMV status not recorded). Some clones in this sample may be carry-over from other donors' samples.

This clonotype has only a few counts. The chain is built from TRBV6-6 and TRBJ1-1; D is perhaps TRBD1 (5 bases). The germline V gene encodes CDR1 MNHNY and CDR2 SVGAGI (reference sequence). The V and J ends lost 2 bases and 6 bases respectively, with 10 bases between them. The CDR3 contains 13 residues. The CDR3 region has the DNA TGTGCCAGCAGTTACGGGGGGTACGCTGAAGCTTTCTTT. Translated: CASSYGGYAEAFF.

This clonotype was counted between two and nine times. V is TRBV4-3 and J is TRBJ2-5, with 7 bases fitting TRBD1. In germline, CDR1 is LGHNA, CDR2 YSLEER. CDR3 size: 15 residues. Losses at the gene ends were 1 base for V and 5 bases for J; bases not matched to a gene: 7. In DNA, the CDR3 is TGCGCCAGCAGCCAAGCCGAGGGGGCCTGGGAGACCCAGTACTTC. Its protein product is CASSQAEGAWETQYF.

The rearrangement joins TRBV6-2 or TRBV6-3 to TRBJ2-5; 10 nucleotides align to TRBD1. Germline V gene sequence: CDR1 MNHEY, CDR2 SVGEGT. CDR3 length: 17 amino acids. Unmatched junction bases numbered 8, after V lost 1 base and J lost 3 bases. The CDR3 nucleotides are TGTGCCAGCAGTTACTATCCGGGACAGGGGATGAAAGAGACCCAGTACTTC. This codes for CASSYYPGQGMKETQYF.

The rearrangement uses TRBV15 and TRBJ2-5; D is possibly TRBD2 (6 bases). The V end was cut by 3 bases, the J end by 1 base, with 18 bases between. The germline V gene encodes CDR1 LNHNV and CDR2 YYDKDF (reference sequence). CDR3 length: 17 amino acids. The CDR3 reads CATSRATPSGVQETQYF. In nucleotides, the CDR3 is TGTGCCACCAGCAGGGCCACCCCGTCGGGGGTCCAAGAGACCCAGTACTTC. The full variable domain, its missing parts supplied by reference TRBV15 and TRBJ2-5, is DAMVIQNPRYQVTQFGKPVTLSCSQTLNHNVMYWYQQKSSQAPKLLFHYYDKDFNNEADTPDNFQSRRPNTSFCFLDIRSPGLGDTAMYLCATSRATPSGVQETQYFGPGTRLLVL.

The CDR3 region is CSARAPPPGLFFGANVLTF. CDR3 sequence (DNA): TGCAGTGCTAGAGCGCCCCCGCCAGGGCTATTCTTTGGGGCCAACGTCCTGACTTTC. This chain links TRBV20-1 with TRBJ2-6, with a possible D match to TRBD1 (5 bases). Per germline, CDR1 DFQATT and CDR2 SNEGSKA (reference sequence). The V gene lost 1 base and the J gene lost 3 bases, with 22 bases spanning the gap. The CDR3 has 19 residues.

The CDR3 DNA sequence: TGTGCCAGCAGCTTGGTCGATTCTAGCGGCACAGATACGCAGTATTTT. It translates to CASSLVDSSGTDTQYF. The rearrangement links TRBV5-6 to TRBJ2-3; D might be TRBD2 (6 bases). This CDR3 has 16 residues. Germline CDR1 reads SGHDT; CDR2 reads YYEEEE. The V end lost 0 bases, the J end lost 1 base, and 12 bases lay between the germline ends.

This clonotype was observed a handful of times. The DNA of the CDR3 is TGTGCCAGCAGCGTAGGTGGGACTAGCGGGTACAATGAGCAGTTCTTC. This gives the protein CASSVGGTSGYNEQFF. The chain couples TRBV9 to TRBJ2-1, with TRBD2 matching 12 bases. CDR3 length: 16 residues. Germline V lookup: CDR1 SGDLS, CDR2 YYNGEE. V lost 0 bases, J lost 4 bases, and 2 bases stayed unmatched.

CDR3 loop: CASSLQGNYGYTF. The DNA of the CDR3 is TGTGCCAGCAGTTTACAGGGAAACTATGGCTACACCTTC. The chain links TRBV7-6 to TRBJ1-2, with TRBD1 as a possible D gene (6 bases). The CDR3 covers 13 residues. Germline CDR1 is SGHVS and CDR2 is FNYEAQ. The V end was cut by 6 bases, the J end by 2 bases, with 10 bases between.

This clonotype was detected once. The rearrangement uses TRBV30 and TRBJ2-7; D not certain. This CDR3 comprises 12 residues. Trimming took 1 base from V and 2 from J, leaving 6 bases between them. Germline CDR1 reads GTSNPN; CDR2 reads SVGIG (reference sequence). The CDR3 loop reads CAWSDITYEQYF. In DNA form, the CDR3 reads TGTGCCTGGAGTGATATTACCTACGAGCAGTACTTC.

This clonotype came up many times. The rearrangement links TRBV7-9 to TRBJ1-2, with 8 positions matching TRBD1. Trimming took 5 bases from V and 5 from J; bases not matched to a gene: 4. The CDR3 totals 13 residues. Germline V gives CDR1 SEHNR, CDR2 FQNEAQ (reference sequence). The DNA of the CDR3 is TGTGCCAGCAGCCCAGGGGGCATATATGGCTACACCTTC. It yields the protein CASSPGGIYGYTF.

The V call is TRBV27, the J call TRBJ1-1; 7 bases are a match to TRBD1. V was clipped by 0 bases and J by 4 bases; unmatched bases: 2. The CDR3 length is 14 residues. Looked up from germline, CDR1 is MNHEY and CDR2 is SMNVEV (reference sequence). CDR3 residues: CASSLSRQGTEAFF. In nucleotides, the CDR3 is TGTGCCAGCAGTTTATCCAGACAGGGCACTGAAGCTTTCTTT.

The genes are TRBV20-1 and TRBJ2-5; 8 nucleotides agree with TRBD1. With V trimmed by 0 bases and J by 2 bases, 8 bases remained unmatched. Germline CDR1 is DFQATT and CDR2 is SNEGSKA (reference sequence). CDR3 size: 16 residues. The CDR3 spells CSARDWAGGSQETQYF. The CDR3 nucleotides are TGCAGTGCTAGAGATTGGGCAGGGGGCTCTCAAGAGACCCAGTACTTC.

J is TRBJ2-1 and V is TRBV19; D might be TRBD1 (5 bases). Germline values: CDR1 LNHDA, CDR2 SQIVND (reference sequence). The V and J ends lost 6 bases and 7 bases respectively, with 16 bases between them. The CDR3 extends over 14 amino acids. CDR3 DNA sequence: TGTGCCAGTAGCCTCAGGGTGGCGAGGAATGAGCAGTTCTTC. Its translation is CASSLRVARNEQFF. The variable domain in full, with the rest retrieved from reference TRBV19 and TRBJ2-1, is DGGITQSPKYLFRKEGQNVTLSCEQNLNHDAMYWYRQDPGQGLRLIYYSQIVNDFQKGDIAEGYSVSREKKESFPLTVTSAQKNPTAFYLCASSLRVARNEQFFGPGTRLTVL.

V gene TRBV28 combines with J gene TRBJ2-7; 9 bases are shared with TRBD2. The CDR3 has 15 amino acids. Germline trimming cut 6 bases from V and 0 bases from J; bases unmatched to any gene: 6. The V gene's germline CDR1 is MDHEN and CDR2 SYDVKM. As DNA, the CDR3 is TGTGCCAGCAGCCCTAGCGGGGCCAACTCCTACGAGCAGTACTTC. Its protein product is CASSPSGANSYEQYF. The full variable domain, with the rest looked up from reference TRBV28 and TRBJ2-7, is DVKVTQSSRYLVKRTGEKVFLECVQDMDHENMFWYRQDPGLGLRLIYFSYDVKMKEKGDIPEGYSVSREKKERFSLILESASTNQTSMYLCASSPSGANSYEQYFGPGTRLTVT.